This T cell receptor beta chain was captured in a study of OX40 agonist ivuxolimab in advanced cancers. In the study overall: Ivuxolimab was an agonistic, fully human IgG2 monoclonal antibody directed against OX40 (CD134), a costimulatory receptor. Intravenous ivuxolimab was administered to patients every 2 weeks at six dose levels: 0.01, 0.1, 0.3, 1.5, 3 and 10 mg/kg. Of the approximately 50 dose-escalation patients, hepatocellular carcinoma was present in around 20, melanoma in some 15, renal cell carcinoma in 9 and head and neck cancer in 9. A male proportion of under 85% and a mean age of 60 years, ranging from about 23 to 90, were recorded for the dose-escalation cohort. Prior anti-PD-1, anti-PD-L1 or anti-CTLA-4 therapy was permitted, and checkpoint inhibitors had been received by about 44% of dose-escalation patients. Partial responses were achieved by three dose-escalation patients, of whom one had hepatocellular carcinoma and two had cutaneous melanoma. Peripheral TCRbeta sequencing aimed to test whether ivuxolimab altered TCR sequence diversity and caused clonal T-cell expansion. The monotherapy dose-escalation portion (N of about 47 patients) of the phase I ivuxolimab trial is reported in the paper.

To sequence the TCRbeta CDR3 region, genomic DNA was isolated from the sorted cells. TCRbeta CDR3 regions were sequenced using the immunoSEQ Assay. Imported from immuneACCESS, the table was reduced by TCRdb to in-frame sequences with V and J called. These copies leave out some clones; in studies compared against another copy, an unresolved V gene accounts for under half, and the cause of the remainder is not known. For this sample there are 82,000 or so clones; approximately 90% appear just once. The leading ten clones occupy roughly 1.1% of the sample. Per the germline V gene, SGHRS is the CDR1 and YFSETQ is the CDR2. V is cut back by 0 bases and J by 7 bases, with 8 bases in the junction unmatched. CDR3 length: 16 amino acids, cysteine to phenylalanine. The DNA shown is the 48-base CDR3, in frame from base 1. General conclusions and limits of the study: After ivuxolimab, expanded clones were on average more numerous among CD8+ T cells than among CD4+ T cells. In the 0.1-3.0 mg/kg groups, partial responders were among the patients with the lowest normalized peripheral clonal expansion, particularly in CD8+ T cells. Low levels of normalized T-cell clonal expansion were also shown by some nonresponding patients. Antigen specificity was not determined for the clonally expanded peripheral T cells. Clonal expansion of both CD4+ and CD8+ blood T cells was observed from baseline to week 6 at doses 0.1 to 3.0 mg/kg.

Patients with a history of autoimmune disease or receiving systemic immunosuppression were excluded from the trial. Peripheral blood for TCR sequencing was drawn from every dose cohort at baseline, at cycle 4 day 1 and at cycle 7 day 1. The samples were taken from a phase I, first-in-human, multicenter, open-label dose-escalation trial of ivuxolimab. Adults with locally advanced or metastatic melanoma, renal cell carcinoma, hepatocellular carcinoma or head and neck squamous cell carcinoma were enrolled in the trial. Before TCR sequencing, CD4+ T cells and CD8+ T cells were sorted from peripheral blood as separate populations. Concerning this clone itself: The clone's antigen remains unknown. Base qualities are not at hand, and no much larger clone is one base apart.

The sample here was CD4+ or CD8+ T cells sorted from blood, taken in a trial of the OX40 agonist ivuxolimab. The clonotype originates from an adult with an advanced solid tumor such as melanoma, head and neck, liver or kidney cancer. The chain couples TRBV5-1 to TRBJ2-2, and 8 junction bases match TRBD2. The DNA reads as follows: TGCGCCAGCAGCTTGGCTAGCGGGTGGGACGGCGGGGAGCTGTTTTTT. Its protein product is CASSLASGWDGGELFF. Here the CDR3 is joined to the reference TRBV5-1 and TRBJ2-2 genes, and the full variable domain is: KAGVTQTPRYLIKTRGQQVTLSCSPISGHRSVSWYQQTPGQGLQFLFEYFSETQRNKGNFPGRFSGRQFSNSRSEMNVSTLELGDSALYLCASSLASGWDGGELFFGEGSRLTVL.